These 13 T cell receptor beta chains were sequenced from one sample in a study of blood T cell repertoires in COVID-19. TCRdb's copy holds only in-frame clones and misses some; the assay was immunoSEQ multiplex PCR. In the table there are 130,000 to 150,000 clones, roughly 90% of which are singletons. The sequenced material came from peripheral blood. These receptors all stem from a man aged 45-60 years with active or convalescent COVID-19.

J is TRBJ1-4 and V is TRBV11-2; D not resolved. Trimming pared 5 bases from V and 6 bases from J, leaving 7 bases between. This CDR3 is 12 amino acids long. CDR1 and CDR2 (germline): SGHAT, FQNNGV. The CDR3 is CASSLIDEKLFF. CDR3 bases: TGTGCCAGCAGCCTAATCGATGAAAAACTGTTTTTT.

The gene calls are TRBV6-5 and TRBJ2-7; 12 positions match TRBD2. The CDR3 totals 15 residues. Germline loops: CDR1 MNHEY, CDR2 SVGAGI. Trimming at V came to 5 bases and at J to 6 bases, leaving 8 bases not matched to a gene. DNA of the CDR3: TGTGCCAGCAGTACCCGGACTAGCGGGGCCCCCGAGCAGTACTTC. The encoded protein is CASSTRTSGAPEQYF.

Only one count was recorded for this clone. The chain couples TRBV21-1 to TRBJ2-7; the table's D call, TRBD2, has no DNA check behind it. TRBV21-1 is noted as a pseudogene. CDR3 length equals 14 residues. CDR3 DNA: TGTGCCAGCAGCAACACTAGCGGGAAGTACGAGCAGTACTTC. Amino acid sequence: CASSNTSGKYEQYF.

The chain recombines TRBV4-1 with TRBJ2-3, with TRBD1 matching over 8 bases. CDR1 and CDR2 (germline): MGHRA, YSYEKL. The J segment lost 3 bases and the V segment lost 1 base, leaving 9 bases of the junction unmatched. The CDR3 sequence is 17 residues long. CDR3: CASSQGLQGAKTDTQYF. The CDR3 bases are TGCGCCAGCAGCCAAGGTCTTCAGGGGGCGAAAACAGATACGCAGTATTTT.

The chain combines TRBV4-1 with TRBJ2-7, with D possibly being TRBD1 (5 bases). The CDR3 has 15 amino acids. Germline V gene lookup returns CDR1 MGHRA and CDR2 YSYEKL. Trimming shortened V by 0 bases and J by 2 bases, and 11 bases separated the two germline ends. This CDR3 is CASSQEGVLAYEQYF. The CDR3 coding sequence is TGCGCCAGCAGCCAAGAAGGGGTGCTGGCCTACGAGCAGTACTTC.

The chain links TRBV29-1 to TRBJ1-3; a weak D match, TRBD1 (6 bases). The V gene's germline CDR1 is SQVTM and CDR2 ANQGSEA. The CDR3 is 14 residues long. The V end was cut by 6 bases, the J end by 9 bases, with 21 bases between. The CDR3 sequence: CSVAPTGPGGTIYF. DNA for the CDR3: TGCAGCGTCGCACCTACAGGGCCGGGGGGCACCATATATTTT. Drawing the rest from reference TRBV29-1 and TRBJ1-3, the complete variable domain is SAVISQKPSRDICQRGTSLTIQCQVDSQVTMMFWYRQQPGQSLTLIATANQGSEATYESGFVIDKFPISRPNLTFSTLTVSNMSPEDSSIYLCSVAPTGPGGTIYFGEGSWLTVV.

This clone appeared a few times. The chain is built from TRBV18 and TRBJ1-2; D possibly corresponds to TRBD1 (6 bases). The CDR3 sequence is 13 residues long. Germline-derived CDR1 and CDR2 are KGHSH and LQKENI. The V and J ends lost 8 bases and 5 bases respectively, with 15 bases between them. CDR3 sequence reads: CASHGGGAYGYTF. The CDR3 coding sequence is TGTGCCAGCCATGGGGGGGGCGCATATGGCTACACCTTC.

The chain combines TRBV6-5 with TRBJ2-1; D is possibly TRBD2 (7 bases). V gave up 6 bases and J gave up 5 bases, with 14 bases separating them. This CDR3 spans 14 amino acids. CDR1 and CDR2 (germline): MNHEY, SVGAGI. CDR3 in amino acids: CASREGGNHNEQFF. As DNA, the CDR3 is TGTGCCAGCAGAGAGGGGGGGAACCACAATGAGCAGTTCTTC.

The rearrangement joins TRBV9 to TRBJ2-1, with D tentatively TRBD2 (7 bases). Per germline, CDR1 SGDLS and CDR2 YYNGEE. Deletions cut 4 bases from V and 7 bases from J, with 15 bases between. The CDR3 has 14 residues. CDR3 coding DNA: TGTGCCAGCAGCCCAGGGGCGGGAGAGAATGAGCAGTTCTTC. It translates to CASSPGAGENEQFF.

CDR3 nucleotides: TGTGCCAGCAGTGACGGGACATCCCGAGCCAAAAACATTCAGTACTTC. It specifies CASSDGTSRAKNIQYF. This chain joins TRBV6-1 and TRBJ2-4, with TRBD1 as a possible D gene (6 bases). This CDR3 is 16 amino acids long. The germline gives CDR1 MNHNS, CDR2 SASEGT. With 3 bases removed from V and 0 bases from J, the gap between germline ends came to 12 bases.

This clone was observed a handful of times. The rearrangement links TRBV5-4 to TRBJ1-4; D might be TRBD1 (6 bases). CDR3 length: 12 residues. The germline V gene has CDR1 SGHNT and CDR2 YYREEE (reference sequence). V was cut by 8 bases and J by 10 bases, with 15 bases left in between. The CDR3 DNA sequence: TGTGCCAGGACAGGAGGTTTCTCAAAACTGTTTTTT. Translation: CARTGGFSKLFF. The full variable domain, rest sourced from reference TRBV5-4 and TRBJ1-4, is ETGVTQSPTHLIKTRGQQVTLRCSSQSGHNTVSWYQQALGQGPQFIFQYYREEENGRGNFPPRFSGLQFPNYSSELNVNALELDDSALYLCARTGGFSKLFFGSGTQLSVL.

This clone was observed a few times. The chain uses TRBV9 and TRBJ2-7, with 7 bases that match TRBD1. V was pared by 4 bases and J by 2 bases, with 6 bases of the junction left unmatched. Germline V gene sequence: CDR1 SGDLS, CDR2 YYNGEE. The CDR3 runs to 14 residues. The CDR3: CASSPHGTAYEQYF. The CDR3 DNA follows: TGTGCCAGCAGCCCTCACGGGACAGCCTACGAGCAGTACTTC.

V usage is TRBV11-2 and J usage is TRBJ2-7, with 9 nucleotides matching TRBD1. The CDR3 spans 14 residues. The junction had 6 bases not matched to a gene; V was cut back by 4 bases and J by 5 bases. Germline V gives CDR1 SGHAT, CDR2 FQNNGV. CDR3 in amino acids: CASSSGQGIDEQYF. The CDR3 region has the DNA TGTGCCAGCAGCTCTGGACAGGGGATCGACGAGCAGTACTTC.